Listed here is a single T cell receptor beta chain. At least ten counts were recorded for this clonotype. The antigen it recognizes is unknown. It has no much larger one-base neighbor in the sample; base qualities were not kept. The data were obtained in a study of T-cell reconstitution after alpha-beta-depleted transplantation in children (dated by TCRdb to the mid-2010s). Background for the entire study: T-cell immune reconstitution after TCRalphabeta/CD19-depleted allogeneic hematopoietic cell transplantation in children was quantitatively tracked in the study by means of TCR repertoire profiling. Here is what the overall study found, with its caveats: In some patients, the high TCRbeta diversity seen at day 60 was put down to recipient T cells and intrathymic progenitors that had survived conditioning. The apparently early recovery of alphabetaT-cell counts about two months after transplant reportedly depended on only several hundred rapidly expanded clones that came from non-depleted graft cells. Hyperexpanded clone frequencies declined over subsequent months; after one year, T-cell counts and TCRbeta diversity were mostly attributed to newly produced T cells.

V gives up 2 bases and J gives up 2 bases, and the segment between their germline ends measures 14 bases. The cysteine opens and the phenylalanine closes a CDR3 of 16 amino acids. The CDR3 DNA has 48 bases and is translated from base 1. CDR1 MDHEN and CDR2 SYDVKM are derived from the germline V gene. The treatment or condition label, as the study defines it: allogeneic hematopoietic cell transplantation with graft depleted of TCRalphabeta T cells and CD19 B cells. TCRalphabeta/CD19-depleted allogeneic hematopoietic cell grafts were given to the transplant recipients, all of whom were children. Receptor amplification or capture employed PCR. Sequencing was performed on an Illumina HiSeq 2500. TCR libraries were prepared with molecular barcoding, using unique molecular identifiers to normalize TCRbeta repertoire quantification. TCRdb trimmed public reads at Q25 via fastp, called clones via MiXCR and kept in-frame beta chains. Each CDR3 protein appears once, grouped with its most common genes and DNA. This sample comprises about 300,000 distinct CDR3 sequences, around 7.3% of them detected only once. Together, the top ten hold approximately 9.1% of the sample.

The chain couples TRBV28 to TRBJ2-3; the D gene may be TRBD1 or TRBD2, since each aligns over 5 bases. The TCR sequence derives from a female patient aged 2-10 years who had a stem cell transplant for Fanconi anemia, so the T cells may come from the graft donor. Sequencing was performed on peripheral blood, taken 360 days after TCRalphabeta/CD19-depleted stem cell transplant. The encoded CDR3 is CASSLGPQGATDTQYF. DNA sequence: TGTGCCAGCAGTTTAGGTCCCCAGGGAGCCACAGATACGCAGTATTTT. The CDR3 plus the reference TRBV28 and TRBJ2-3 genes for the other parts give the full variable domain: DVKVTQSSRYLVKRTGEKVFLECVQDMDHENMFWYRQDPGLGLRLIYFSYDVKMKEKGDIPEGYSVSREKKERFSLILESASTNQTSMYLCASSLGPQGATDTQYFGPGTRLTVL.